The rows below give T cell receptor beta chains drawn from one sample of a study of OX40 agonist ivuxolimab in advanced cancers. Sequenced by immunoSEQ multiplex PCR; TCRdb stores in-frame clones only, minus some. The sample records approximately 77,000 clones, around 83% being singletons. Sample: CD4+ or CD8+ T cells sorted from blood, taken in a trial of the OX40 agonist ivuxolimab. The receptors were sampled from an adult with an advanced solid tumor such as melanoma, head and neck, liver or kidney cancer. The CDR3 runs from the conserved cysteine through the conserved F or W. D genes are given only for firm matches. Only part of the rows carry a size: once, few, many, or a class if the clone is expanded.

j_gene	abundance	d_gene	v_gene	CDR3nt	CDR3aa
TRBJ1-2	-	-	TRBV28	TGTGCCAGCAGTTTAGGTGGGACCAACTATGGCTACACCTTC	CASSLGGTNYGYTF
TRBJ2-2	-	-	TRBV15	TGTGCCACCAGCAGAGAGGGGCGGGGAGGCACCGGGGAGCTGTTTTTT	CATSREGRGGTGELFF
TRBJ1-4	-	-	TRBV7-9	TGTGCCAGCAGCTTAACAGGCCCTGAAAAACTGTTTTTT	CASSLTGPEKLFF
TRBJ1-1	few	-	TRBV7-7	TGTGCCAGCAGCTCCCACATGAACACTGAAGCTTTCTTT	CASSSHMNTEAFF
TRBJ2-1	-	-	TRBV6-1	TGTGCCAGCAGTGAAAGGGGACGGGGCCTCGATGAGCAGTTCTTC	CASSERGRGLDEQFF
TRBJ1-5	-	-	TRBV27	TGTGCCAGCAAATTGGACATCCGCAATCAGCCCCAGCATTTT	CASKLDIRNQPQHF
TRBJ2-1	-	-	TRBV20-1	TGCAGTGGGACCTACAATGAGCAGTTCTTC	CSGTYNEQFF
TRBJ1-1	once	-	TRBV6-5	TGTGCCAGCCGTGGTCACACTGAAGCTTTCTTT	CASRGHTEAFF
TRBJ1-2	-	-	TRBV6-1	TGTGCCAGCAGTGAATCAGTCACATCCTATGGCTACACCTTC	CASSESVTSYGYTF
TRBJ1-4	-	TRBD1	TRBV11-2	TGTGCCAGCAGCGCAACAGGGGGCGCGTATGAAAAACTGTTTTTT	CASSATGGAYEKLFF
TRBJ1-3	once	-	TRBV30	TGTGCCTGTCAGGTCGCGGGTGGAAACACCATATATTTT	CACQVAGGNTIYF
TRBJ1-1	-	-	TRBV11-2	TGTGCCAGCCGCCGGTCCGGGGCGAACACTGAAGCTTTCTTT	CASRRSGANTEAFF
TRBJ1-4	-	-	TRBV9	TGTGCCAGCAGCGTAGGGGGGGGGAGGGCTAATGAAAAACTGTTTTTT	CASSVGGGRANEKLFF
TRBJ1-1	-	-	TRBV28	TGTGCCAGCAGTGCCGCGGGGAACACTGAAGCTTTCTTT	CASSAAGNTEAFF
TRBJ1-1	-	-	TRBV19	TGTGCCAGTACCATAGAGGAGCGAGGTGAAGCTTTCTTT	CASTIEERGEAFF
TRBJ2-7	-	-	TRBV19	TGTGCCAGTAGTAACGGACAGACGAGCTACGAGCAGTACTTC	CASSNGQTSYEQYF
TRBJ2-5	once	TRBD2	TRBV5-1	TGCGCCAGCAGCTCCGTAGGGAGCGGGGGGCAAGAGACCCAGTACTTC	CASSSVGSGGQETQYF
TRBJ1-2	-	-	TRBV7-2	TGTGCCAGCAGCCCTCCAGGGAAGAAAAACTATGGCTACACCTTC	CASSPPGKKNYGYTF
TRBJ1-4	-	-	TRBV2	TGTGCCAGCAGGAGGGCAGGGGTCGGCGAAAAACTGTTTTTT	CASRRAGVGEKLFF
TRBJ1-3	-	-	TRBV19	TGTGCCAGTAGTTATTCGGCCGGAAACACCATATATTTT	CASSYSAGNTIYF
TRBJ2-5	-	-	TRBV11-1	TGTGCCAGCAGCCTCTTGGGGTTAGGGGGCCAAGAGACCCAGTACTTC	CASSLLGLGGQETQYF
TRBJ1-5	-	TRBD1	TRBV7-2	TGTGCCAGCAGCCCTAGGGGTGGACAGGGAGGGAATCAGCCCCAGCATTTT	CASSPRGGQGGNQPQHF
TRBJ2-1	-	-	TRBV28	TGTGCCAGCAGTTCGACAGGCGGCTCCTACAATGAGCAGTTCTTC	CASSSTGGSYNEQFF
TRBJ1-2	-	-	TRBV28	TGTGCCAGCAGTCTAGAATTCTATGGCTACACCTTC	CASSLEFYGYTF
TRBJ2-2	-	-	TRBV7-3	TGTGCCAGCAGCCTCCGAGGAGGCGGGGAGCTGTTTTTT	CASSLRGGGELFF
TRBJ2-7	-	-	TRBV27	TGTGCCAGCAGTTTGGAGAGGGGACCTTCCTACGAGCAGTACTTC	CASSLERGPSYEQYF